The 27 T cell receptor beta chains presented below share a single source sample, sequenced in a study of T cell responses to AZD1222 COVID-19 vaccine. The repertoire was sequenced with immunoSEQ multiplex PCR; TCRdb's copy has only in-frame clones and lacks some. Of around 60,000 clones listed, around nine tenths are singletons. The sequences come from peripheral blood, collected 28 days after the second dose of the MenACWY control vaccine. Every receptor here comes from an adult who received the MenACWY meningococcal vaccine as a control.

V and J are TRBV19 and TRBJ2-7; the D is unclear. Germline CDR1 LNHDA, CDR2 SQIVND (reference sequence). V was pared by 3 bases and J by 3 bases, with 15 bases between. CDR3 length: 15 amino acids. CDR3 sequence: CASSIKANLNYEQYF. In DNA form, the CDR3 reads TGTGCCAGTAGTATTAAGGCCAATCTCAACTACGAGCAGTACTTC.

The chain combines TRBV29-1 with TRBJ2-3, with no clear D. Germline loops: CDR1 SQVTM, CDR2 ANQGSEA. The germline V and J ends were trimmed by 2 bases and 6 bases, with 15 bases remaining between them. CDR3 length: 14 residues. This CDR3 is CSVENRLSRDTQYF. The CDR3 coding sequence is TGCAGCGTTGAAAACCGTCTCTCCCGTGATACGCAGTATTTT.

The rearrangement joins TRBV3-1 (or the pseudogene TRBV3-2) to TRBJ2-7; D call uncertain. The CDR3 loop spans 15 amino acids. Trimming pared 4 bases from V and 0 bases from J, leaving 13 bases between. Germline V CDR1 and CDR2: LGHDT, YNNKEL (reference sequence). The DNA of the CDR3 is TGTGCCAGCAGCCCCGGAGTTGGGCCCTCCTACGAGCAGTACTTC. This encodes CASSPGVGPSYEQYF.

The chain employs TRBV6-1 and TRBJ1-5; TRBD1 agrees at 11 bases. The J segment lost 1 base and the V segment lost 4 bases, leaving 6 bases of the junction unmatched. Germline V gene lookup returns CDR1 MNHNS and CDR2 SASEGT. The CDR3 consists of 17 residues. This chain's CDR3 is CASSGTGGRGSNQPQHF. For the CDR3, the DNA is TGTGCCAGCAGTGGGACAGGGGGCCGGGGCAGCAATCAGCCCCAGCATTTT.

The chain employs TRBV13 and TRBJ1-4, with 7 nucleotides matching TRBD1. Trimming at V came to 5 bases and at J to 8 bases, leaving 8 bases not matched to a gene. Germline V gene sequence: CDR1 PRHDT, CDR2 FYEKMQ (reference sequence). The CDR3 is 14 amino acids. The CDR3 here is CASSRQGVEEKLFF. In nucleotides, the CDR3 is TGTGCCAGCAGCCGACAGGGAGTGGAGGAAAAACTGTTTTTT.

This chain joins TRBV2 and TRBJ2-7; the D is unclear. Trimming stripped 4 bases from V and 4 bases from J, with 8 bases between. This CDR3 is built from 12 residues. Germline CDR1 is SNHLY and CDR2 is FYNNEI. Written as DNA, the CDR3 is TGTGCCAGCAGTGTTACTACGTACGAGCAGTACTTC. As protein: CASSVTTYEQYF. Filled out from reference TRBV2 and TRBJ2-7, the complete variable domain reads EPEVTQTPSHQVTQMGQEVILRCVPISNHLYFYWYRQILGQKVEFLVSFYNNEISEKSEIFDDQFSVERPDGSNFTLKIRSTKLEDSAMYFCASSVTTYEQYFGPGTRLTVT.

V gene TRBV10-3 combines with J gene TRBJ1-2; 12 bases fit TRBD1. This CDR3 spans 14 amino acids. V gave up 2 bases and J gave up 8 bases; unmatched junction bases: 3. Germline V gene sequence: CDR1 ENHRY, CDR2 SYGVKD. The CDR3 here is CAISEGTGGWGYTF. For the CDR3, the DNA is TGTGCCATCAGTGAGGGGACAGGGGGCTGGGGCTACACCTTC.

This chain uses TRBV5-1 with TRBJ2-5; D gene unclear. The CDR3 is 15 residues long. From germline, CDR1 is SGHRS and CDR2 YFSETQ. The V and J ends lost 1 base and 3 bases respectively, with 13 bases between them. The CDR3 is CASSLPTGREETQYF. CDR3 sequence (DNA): TGCGCCAGCAGCTTGCCAACGGGCCGCGAAGAGACCCAGTACTTC.

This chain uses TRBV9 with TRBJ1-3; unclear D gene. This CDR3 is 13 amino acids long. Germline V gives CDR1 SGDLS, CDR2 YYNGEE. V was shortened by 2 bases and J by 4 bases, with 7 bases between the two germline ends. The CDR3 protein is CASSVSGGNTIYF. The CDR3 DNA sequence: TGTGCCAGCAGCGTCAGCGGGGGAAACACCATATATTTT.

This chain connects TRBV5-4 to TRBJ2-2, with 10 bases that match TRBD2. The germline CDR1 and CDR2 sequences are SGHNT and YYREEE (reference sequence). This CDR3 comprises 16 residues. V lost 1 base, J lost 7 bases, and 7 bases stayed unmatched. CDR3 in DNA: TGTGCCAGCAGCTTGTCGACTAGCGGGTTATTCGGGGAGCTGTTTTTT. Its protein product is CASSLSTSGLFGELFF.

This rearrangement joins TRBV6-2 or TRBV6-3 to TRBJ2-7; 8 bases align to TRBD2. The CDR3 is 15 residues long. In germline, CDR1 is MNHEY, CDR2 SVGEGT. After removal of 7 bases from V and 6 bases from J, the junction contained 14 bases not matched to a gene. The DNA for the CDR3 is TGTGCCAGCACCCCCAGCGGGAGTGCAAGTGGCGAGCAGTACTTC. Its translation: CASTPSGSASGEQYF.

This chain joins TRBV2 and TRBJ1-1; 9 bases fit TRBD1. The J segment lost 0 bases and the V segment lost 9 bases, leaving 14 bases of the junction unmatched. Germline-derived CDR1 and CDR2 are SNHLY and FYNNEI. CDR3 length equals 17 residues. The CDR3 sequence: CASRTPLGQGLNTEAFF. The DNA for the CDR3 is TGTGCCAGTAGGACACCTCTGGGACAGGGCTTGAACACTGAAGCTTTCTTT. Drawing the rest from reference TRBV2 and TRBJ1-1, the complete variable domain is EPEVTQTPSHQVTQMGQEVILRCVPISNHLYFYWYRQILGQKVEFLVSFYNNEISEKSEIFDDQFSVERPDGSNFTLKIRSTKLEDSAMYFCASRTPLGQGLNTEAFFGQGTRLTVV.

As DNA, the CDR3 is TGCAGTGCTAGTCGCCCACGGGGGGGTAACAACATTCAGTACTTC. This translates into CSASRPRGGNNIQYF. The chain links TRBV20-1 to TRBJ2-4; 8 positions agree with TRBD2. This CDR3 comprises 15 residues. Trimming at V came to 3 bases and at J to 7 bases, leaving 11 bases not matched to a gene. The germline V gene has CDR1 DFQATT and CDR2 SNEGSKA (reference sequence).

The CDR3 DNA is TGTGCCAGCAGCTTAGGGCAACAGCCGGACGACGAGCAGTACTTC. Encoded protein: CASSLGQQPDDEQYF. The genes are TRBV11-3 and TRBJ2-7; D is unresolved. Germline CDR1 SGHNT, CDR2 YENEEA. The CDR3 runs to 15 residues. Between the trimmed V and J ends, which lost 1 base and 5 bases, there was a span of 15 bases. Full variable domain (remainder filled in from reference TRBV11-3 and TRBJ2-7): EAGVVQSPRYKIIEKKQPVAFWCNPISGHNTLYWYLQNLGQGPELLIRYENEEAVDDSQLPKDRFSAERLKGVDSTLKIQPAELGDSAVYLCASSLGQQPDDEQYFGPGTRLTVT.

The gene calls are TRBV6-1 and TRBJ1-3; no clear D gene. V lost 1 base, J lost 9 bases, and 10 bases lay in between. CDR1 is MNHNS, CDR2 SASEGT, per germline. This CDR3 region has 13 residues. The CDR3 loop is CASSEVDQGTIYF. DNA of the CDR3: TGTGCCAGCAGTGAAGTTGACCAAGGCACCATATATTTT.

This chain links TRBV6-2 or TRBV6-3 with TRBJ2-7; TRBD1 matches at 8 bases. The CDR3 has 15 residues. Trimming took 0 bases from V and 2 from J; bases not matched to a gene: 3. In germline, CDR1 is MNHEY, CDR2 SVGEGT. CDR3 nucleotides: TGTGCCAGCAGTTACTCGACAGGGGCTGCCTACGAGCAGTACTTC. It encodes CASSYSTGAAYEQYF.

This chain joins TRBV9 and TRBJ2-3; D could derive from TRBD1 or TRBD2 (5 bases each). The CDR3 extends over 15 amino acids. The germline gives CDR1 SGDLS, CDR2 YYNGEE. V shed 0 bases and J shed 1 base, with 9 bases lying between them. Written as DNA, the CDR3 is TGTGCCAGCAGCGTAGCGGGGCCCCGCACAGATACGCAGTATTTT. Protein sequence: CASSVAGPRTDTQYF.

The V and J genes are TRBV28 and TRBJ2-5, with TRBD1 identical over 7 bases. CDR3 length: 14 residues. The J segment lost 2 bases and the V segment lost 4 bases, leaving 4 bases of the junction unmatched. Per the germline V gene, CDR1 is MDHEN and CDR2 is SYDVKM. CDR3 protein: CASSSGTVQETQYF. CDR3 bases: TGTGCCAGCAGTTCCGGGACAGTGCAAGAGACCCAGTACTTC.

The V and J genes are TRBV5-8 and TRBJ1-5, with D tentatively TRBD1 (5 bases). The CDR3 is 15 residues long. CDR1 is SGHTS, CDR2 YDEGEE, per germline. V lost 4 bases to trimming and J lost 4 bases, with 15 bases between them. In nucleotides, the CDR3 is TGTGCCAGCAGCCTAAACTTAGGGGCGAATCAGCCCCAGCATTTT. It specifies CASSLNLGANQPQHF.

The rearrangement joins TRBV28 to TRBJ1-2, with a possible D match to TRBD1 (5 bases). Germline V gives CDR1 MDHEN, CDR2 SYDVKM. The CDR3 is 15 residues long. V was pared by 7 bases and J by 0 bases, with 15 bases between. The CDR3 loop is CASTVRGPANYGYTF. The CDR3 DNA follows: TGTGCCAGCACTGTAAGGGGTCCAGCTAACTATGGCTACACCTTC.

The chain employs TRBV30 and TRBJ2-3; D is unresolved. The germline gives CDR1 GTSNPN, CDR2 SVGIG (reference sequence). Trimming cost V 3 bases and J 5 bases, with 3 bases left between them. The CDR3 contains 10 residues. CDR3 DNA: TGTGCCTGGAGCGTAGATACGCAGTATTTT. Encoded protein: CAWSVDTQYF.

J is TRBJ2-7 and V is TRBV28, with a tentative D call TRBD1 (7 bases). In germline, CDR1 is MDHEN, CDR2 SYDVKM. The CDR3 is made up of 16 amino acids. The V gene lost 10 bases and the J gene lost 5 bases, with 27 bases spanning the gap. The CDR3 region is CATEGAEKVREHEQYF. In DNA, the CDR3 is TGTGCCACCGAGGGGGCTGAGAAGGTTCGGGAGCACGAGCAGTACTTC.

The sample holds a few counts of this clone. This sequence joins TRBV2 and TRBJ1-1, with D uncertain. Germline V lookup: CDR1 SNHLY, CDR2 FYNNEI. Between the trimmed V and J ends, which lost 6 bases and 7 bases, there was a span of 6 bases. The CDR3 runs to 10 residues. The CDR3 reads CASSELEAFF. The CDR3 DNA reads TGTGCCAGCAGCGAGCTTGAAGCTTTCTTT.

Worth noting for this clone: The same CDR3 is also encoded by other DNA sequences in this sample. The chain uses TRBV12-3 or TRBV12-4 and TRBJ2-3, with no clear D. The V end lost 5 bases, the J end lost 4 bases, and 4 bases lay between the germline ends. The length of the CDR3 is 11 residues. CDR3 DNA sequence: TGTGCCAGCAGTGGCGCAGATACGCAGTATTTT. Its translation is CASSGADTQYF.

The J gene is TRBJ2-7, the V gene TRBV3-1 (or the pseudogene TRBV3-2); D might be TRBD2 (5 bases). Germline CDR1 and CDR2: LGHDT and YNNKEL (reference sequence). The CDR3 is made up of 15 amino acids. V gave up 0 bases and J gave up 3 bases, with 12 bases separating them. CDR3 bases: TGTGCCAGCAGCCAAGATCACGGAGGAGGCTACGAGCAGTACTTC. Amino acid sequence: CASSQDHGGGYEQYF.

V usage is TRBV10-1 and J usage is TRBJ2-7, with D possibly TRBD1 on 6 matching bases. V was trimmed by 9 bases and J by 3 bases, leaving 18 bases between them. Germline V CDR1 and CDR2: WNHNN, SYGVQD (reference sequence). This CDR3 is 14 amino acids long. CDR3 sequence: CARSSGQIFYEQYF. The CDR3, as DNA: TGCGCCAGGTCGAGCGGACAGATATTCTACGAGCAGTACTTC.

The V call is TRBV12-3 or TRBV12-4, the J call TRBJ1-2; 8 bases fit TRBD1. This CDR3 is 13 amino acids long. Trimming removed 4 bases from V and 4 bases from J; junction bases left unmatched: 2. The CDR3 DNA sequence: TGTGCCAGCAGTTCGGGACAGGTCTATGGCTACACCTTC. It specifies CASSSGQVYGYTF.